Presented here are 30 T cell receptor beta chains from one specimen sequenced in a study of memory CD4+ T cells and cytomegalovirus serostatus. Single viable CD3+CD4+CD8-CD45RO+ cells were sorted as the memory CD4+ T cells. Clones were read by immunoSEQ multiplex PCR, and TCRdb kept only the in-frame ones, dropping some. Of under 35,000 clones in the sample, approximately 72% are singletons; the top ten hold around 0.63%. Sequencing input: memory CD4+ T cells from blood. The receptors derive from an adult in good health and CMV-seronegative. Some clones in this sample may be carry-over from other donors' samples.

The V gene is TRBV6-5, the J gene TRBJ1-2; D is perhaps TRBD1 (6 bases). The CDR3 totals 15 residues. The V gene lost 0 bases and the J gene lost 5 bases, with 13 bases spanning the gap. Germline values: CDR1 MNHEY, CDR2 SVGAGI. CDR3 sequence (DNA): TGTGCCAGCAGTTACTCGAACAGGGTAACGTATGGCTACACCTTC. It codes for CASSYSNRVTYGYTF.

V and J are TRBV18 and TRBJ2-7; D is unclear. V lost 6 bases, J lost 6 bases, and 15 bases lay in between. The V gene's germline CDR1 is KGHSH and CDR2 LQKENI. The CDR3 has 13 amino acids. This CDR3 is CASSTIELGEQYF. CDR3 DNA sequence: TGTGCCAGCTCCACTATTGAACTGGGCGAGCAGTACTTC. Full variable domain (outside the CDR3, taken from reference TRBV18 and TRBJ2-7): NAGVMQNPRHLVRRRGQEARLRCSPMKGHSHVYWYRQLPEEGLKFMVYLQKENIIDESGMPKERFSAEFPKEGPSILRIQQVVRGDSAAYFCASSTIELGEQYFGPGTRLTVT.

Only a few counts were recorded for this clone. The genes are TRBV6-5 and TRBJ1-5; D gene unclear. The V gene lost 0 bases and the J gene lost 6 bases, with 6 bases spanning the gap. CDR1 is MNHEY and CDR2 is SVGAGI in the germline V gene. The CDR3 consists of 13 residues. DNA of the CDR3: TGTGCCAGCAGTTACTCGAGGATTCAGCCCCAGCATTTT. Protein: CASSYSRIQPQHF.

CDR3 amino acids: CASSPPTTNVLTF. The DNA of the CDR3 is TGTGCCAGCAGCCCACCGACAACCAACGTCCTGACTTTC. The chain recombines TRBV28 with TRBJ2-6, with D unclear. This CDR3 comprises 13 residues. Trimming removed 6 bases at V and 8 bases at J, with 11 bases between. The germline V gene encodes CDR1 MDHEN and CDR2 SYDVKM.

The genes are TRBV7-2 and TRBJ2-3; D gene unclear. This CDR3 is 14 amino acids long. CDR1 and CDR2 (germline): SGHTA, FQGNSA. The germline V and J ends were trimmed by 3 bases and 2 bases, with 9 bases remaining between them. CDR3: CASSLKGITDTQYF. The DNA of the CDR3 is TGTGCCAGCAGCTTGAAAGGGATCACAGATACGCAGTATTTT.

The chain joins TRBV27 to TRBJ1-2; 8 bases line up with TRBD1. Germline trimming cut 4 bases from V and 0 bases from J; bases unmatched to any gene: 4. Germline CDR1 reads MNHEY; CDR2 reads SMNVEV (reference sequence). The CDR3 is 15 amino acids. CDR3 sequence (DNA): TGTGCCAGCAGTTGGCAGGGGGCCACTAACTATGGCTACACCTTC. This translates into CASSWQGATNYGYTF.

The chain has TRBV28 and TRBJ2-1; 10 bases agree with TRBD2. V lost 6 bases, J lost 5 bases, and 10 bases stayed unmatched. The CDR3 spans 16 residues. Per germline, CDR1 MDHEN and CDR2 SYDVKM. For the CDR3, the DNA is TGTGCCAGCAGGGGCCGGATACTAGCGGGGAACAATGAGCAGTTCTTC. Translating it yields CASRGRILAGNNEQFF.

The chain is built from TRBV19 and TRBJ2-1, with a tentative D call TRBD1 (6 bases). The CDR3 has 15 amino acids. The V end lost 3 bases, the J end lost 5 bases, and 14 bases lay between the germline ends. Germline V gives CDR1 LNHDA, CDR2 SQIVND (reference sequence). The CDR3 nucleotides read TGTGCCAGTAGTATGTGGGGGACAAGAGACAATGAGCAGTTCTTC. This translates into CASSMWGTRDNEQFF.

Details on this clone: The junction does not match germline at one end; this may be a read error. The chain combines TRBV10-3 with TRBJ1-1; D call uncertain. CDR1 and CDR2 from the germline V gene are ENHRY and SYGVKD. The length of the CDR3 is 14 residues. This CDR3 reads CAISESRENAEAFF. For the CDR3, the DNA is TGTGCCATCAGTGAGTCACGGGAGAACGCTGAAGCTTTCTTT.

In DNA, the CDR3 is TGTGCCAGCTCACCTGGGTCAGGGAACTATGGCTACACCTTC. Its translation is CASSPGSGNYGYTF. This chain joins TRBV18 and TRBJ1-2, with D tentatively TRBD1 (5 bases). Per the germline V gene, CDR1 is KGHSH and CDR2 is LQKENI. The CDR3 has 14 residues. Trimming stripped 3 bases from V and 2 bases from J, with 10 bases between.

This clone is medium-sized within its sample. CDR3 amino acids: CAWRRPDREDTEAFF. CDR3 in DNA: TGTGCCTGGAGGCGTCCGGACAGGGAGGACACTGAAGCTTTCTTT. The chain links TRBV30 to TRBJ1-1, with 8 bases matching TRBD1. The J segment lost 3 bases and the V segment lost 3 bases, leaving 9 bases of the junction unmatched. The CDR3 contains 15 residues. Germline V gene sequence: CDR1 GTSNPN, CDR2 SVGIG (reference sequence).

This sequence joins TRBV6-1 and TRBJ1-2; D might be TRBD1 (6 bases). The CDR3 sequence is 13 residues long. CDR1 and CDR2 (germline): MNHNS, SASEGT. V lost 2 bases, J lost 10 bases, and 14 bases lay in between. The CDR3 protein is CASSEFRDTDYTF. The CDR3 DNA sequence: TGTGCCAGCAGTGAATTCCGGGACACCGACTACACCTTC.

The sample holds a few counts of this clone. CDR3 loop: CASSPSANTEAFF. DNA of the CDR3: TGTGCCAGCTCACCATCAGCGAACACTGAAGCTTTCTTT. The chain couples TRBV18 to TRBJ1-1; D not certain. Germline values: CDR1 KGHSH, CDR2 LQKENI. The CDR3 extends over 13 amino acids. The V gene lost 2 bases and the J gene lost 1 base, with 5 bases spanning the gap.

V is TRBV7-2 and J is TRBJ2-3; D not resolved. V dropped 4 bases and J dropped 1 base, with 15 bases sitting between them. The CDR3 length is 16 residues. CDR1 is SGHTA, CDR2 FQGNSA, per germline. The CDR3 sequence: CASSSARHGGTDTQYF. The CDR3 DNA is TGTGCCAGCAGCTCGGCGCGACATGGGGGCACAGATACGCAGTATTTT.

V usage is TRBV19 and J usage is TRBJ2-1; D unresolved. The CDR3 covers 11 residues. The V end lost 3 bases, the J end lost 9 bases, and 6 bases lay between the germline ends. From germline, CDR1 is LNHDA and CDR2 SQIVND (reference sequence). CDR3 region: CASSISAEQFF. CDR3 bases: TGTGCCAGTAGTATTTCGGCTGAGCAGTTCTTC.

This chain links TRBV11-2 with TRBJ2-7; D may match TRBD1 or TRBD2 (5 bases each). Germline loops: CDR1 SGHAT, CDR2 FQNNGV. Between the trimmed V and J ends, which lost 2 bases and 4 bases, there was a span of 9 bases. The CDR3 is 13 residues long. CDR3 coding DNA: TGTGCCAGCAGCTTATCCAGGGAGTACGAGCAGTACTTC. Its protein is CASSLSREYEQYF.

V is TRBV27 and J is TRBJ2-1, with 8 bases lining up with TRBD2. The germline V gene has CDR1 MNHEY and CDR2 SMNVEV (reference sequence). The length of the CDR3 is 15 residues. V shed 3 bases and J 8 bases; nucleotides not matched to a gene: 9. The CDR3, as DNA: TGTGCCAGCAGTTTCCCAGGACTAGCTGGGCATGAGCAGTTCTTC. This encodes CASSFPGLAGHEQFF.

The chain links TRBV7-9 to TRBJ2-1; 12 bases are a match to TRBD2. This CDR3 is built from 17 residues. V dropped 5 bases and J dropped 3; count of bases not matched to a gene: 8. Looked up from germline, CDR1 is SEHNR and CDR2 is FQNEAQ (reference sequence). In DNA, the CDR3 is TGTGCCAGCAGCATCCGACTAGCGGGGGAACTCTACAATGAGCAGTTCTTC. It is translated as CASSIRLAGELYNEQFF.

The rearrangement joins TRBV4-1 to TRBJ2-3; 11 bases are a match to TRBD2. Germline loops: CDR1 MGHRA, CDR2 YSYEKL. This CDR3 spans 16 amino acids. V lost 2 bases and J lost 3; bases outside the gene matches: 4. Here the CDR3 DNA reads TGCGCCAGCAGCCAATCTAGCGGGGGGACTACAGATACGCAGTATTTT. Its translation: CASSQSSGGTTDTQYF.

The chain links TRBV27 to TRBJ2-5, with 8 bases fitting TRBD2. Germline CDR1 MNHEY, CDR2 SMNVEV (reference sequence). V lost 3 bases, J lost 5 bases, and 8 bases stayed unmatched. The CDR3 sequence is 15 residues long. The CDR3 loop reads CASSFSGGAGETQYF. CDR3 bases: TGTGCCAGCAGTTTTTCCGGGGGGGCCGGGGAGACCCAGTACTTC.

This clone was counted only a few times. The chain's CDR3 is CASSPLSRFDWNTEAFF. In nucleotides, the CDR3 is TGTGCCAGCAGCCCATTGAGCCGGTTTGACTGGAACACTGAAGCTTTCTTT. This chain connects TRBV5-6 to TRBJ1-1; no definite D call. This CDR3 comprises 17 residues. V was cut by 4 bases and J by 1 base, with 20 bases left in between. CDR1 SGHDT and CDR2 YYEEEE come from the germline V gene.

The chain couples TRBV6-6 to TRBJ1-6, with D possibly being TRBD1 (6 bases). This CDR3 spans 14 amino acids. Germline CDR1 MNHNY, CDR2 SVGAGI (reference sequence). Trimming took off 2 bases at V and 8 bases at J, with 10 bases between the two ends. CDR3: CASSYKGEDSPLHF. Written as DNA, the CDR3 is TGTGCCAGCAGTTACAAGGGGGAGGATTCACCCCTCCACTTT.

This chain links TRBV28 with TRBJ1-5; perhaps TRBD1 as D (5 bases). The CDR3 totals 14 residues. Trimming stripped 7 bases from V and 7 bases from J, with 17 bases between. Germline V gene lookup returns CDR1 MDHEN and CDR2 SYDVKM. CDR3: CASTRRGAWQPQHF. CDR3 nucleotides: TGTGCCAGCACCCGTCGAGGGGCCTGGCAGCCCCAGCATTTT.

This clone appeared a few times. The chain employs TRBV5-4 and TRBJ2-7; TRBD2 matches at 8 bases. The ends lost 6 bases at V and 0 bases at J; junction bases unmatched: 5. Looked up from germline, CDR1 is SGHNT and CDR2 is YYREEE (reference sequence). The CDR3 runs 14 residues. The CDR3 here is CASNPGGSSYEQYF. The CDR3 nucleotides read TGTGCCAGCAACCCGGGGGGGAGCTCCTACGAGCAGTACTTC.

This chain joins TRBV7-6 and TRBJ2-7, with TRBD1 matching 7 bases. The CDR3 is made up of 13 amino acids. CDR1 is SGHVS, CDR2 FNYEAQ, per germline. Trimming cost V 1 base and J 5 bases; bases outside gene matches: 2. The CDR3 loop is CASSLEQGHEQYF. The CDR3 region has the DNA TGTGCCAGCAGCTTAGAACAGGGGCACGAGCAGTACTTC.

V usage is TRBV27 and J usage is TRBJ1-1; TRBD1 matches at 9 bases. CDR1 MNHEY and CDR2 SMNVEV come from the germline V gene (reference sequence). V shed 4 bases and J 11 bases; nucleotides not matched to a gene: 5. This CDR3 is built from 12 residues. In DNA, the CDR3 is TGTGCCAGCAGTTCTGTGGACAGGGGTGCTTTCTTT. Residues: CASSSVDRGAFF.

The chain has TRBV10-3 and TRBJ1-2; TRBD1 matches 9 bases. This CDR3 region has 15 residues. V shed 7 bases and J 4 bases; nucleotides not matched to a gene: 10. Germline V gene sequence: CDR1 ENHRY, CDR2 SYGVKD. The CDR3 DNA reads TGTGCCATCACTAATCCCGGGACAGGGTCCTATGGCTACACCTTC. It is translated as CAITNPGTGSYGYTF.

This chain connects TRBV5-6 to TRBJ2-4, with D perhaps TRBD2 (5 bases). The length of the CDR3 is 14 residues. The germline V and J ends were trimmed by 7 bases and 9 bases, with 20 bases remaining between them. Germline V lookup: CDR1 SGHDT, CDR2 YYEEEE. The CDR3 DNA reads TGTGCCAGCTCCTACGGGGTAGGGATTGGCATTCAGTACTTC. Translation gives CASSYGVGIGIQYF.

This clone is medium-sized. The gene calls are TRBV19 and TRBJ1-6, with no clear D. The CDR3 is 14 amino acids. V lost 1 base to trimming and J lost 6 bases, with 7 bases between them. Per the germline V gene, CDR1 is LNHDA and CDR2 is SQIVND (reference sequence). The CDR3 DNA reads TGTGCCAGTAGTATAGGTAGCGGTAATTCACCCCTCCACTTT. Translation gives CASSIGSGNSPLHF.

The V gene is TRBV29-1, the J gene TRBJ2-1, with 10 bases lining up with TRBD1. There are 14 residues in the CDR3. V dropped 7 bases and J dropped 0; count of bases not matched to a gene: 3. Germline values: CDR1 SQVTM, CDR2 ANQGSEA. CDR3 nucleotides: TGCAGCGCCTGGACAGGGGGCTCCTACAATGAGCAGTTCTTC. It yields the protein CSAWTGGSYNEQFF.